The clone carrying this T cell receptor (beta chain) was picked up one time. Use of 60 Vbeta and 13 Jbeta primers characterized the PCR. TCRdb keeps only in-frame clones here, not all; method: immunoSEQ multiplex PCR. The data contain 90,000 to 120,000 clones, over 70% of them singletons. The record originates from a study of cytomegalovirus exposure and HLA in healthy donors. Study-wide background: Genotyping showed roughly 76% of approximately 430 donors falling in the Caucasian-associated ancestry cluster.

The CDR3 sequence is 18 residues long. CDR1 PRHDT and CDR2 FYEKMQ come from the germline V gene (reference sequence). The sequenced sample was PBMCs. The sequence was collected from a man aged 25-45 years in good health and CMV-seronegative. The rearrangement uses TRBV13 and TRBJ2-5; 9 bases agree with TRBD1. The J call may be mistaken, given a closer DNA end match to TRBJ2-7. The CDR3 protein is CASSLQKLQGASDYEQYF. DNA for the CDR3: TGTGCCAGCAGCTTGCAGAAACTACAGGGGGCGAGCGACTACGAGCAGTACTTC.